Each of the 19 T cell receptor beta chains below was sequenced from the same sample in a study of T cell changes during pregnancy in multiple sclerosis. Clones were sequenced by immunoSEQ multiplex PCR, and TCRdb holds only the in-frame ones, with some missing. The data contain fewer than 85,000 clones, 80% to 95% of them singletons. The sample in question was peripheral blood, obtained in the first trimester of pregnancy. Receptors were obtained from a female donor in good health, enrolled as a control in a pregnancy study.

The rearrangement links TRBV29-1 to TRBJ2-7; TRBD1 aligns across 9 bases. Germline V gene sequence: CDR1 SQVTM, CDR2 ANQGSEA. The CDR3 runs to 14 residues. After removal of 4 bases from V and 9 bases from J, the junction contained 13 bases not matched to a gene. DNA of the CDR3: TGCAGCGTTGGACTGGGGACAGGGATAGCCCGGCAGTACTTC. Encoded protein: CSVGLGTGIARQYF.

The chain combines TRBV11-2 with TRBJ2-7, with TRBD2 as a possible D gene (7 bases). The germline V and J ends were trimmed by 6 bases and 4 bases, with 16 bases remaining between them. Germline CDR1 is SGHAT and CDR2 is FQNNGV. This CDR3 spans 14 amino acids. The CDR3 DNA reads TGTGCCAGCAGTCCCGTTGGGGGGGCGTACGAGCAGTACTTC. It codes for CASSPVGGAYEQYF.

The V call is TRBV29-1, the J call TRBJ2-1; tentative D call: TRBD2 (6 bases). This CDR3 has 13 amino acids. Per germline, CDR1 SQVTM and CDR2 ANQGSEA. Deletions cut 4 bases from V and 8 bases from J, with 15 bases between. CDR3 amino acids: CSVVEGLRDEQFF. The CDR3 coding sequence is TGCAGCGTTGTAGAGGGACTTAGGGATGAGCAGTTCTTC.

On this clone: Other DNA sequences in this specimen translate into the identical CDR3. The CDR3 here is CASSLQGNTEAFF. The DNA of the CDR3 is TGCGCCAGCAGCTTGCAGGGGAACACTGAAGCTTTCTTT. J is TRBJ1-1 and V is TRBV5-1; perhaps TRBD1 as D (5 bases). This CDR3 is 13 amino acids long. Germline CDR1 and CDR2: SGHRS and YFSETQ. V was shortened by 1 base and J by 1 base, with 5 bases between the two germline ends. Drawing the rest from reference TRBV5-1 and TRBJ1-1, the complete variable domain is KAGVTQTPRYLIKTRGQQVTLSCSPISGHRSVSWYQQTPGQGLQFLFEYFSETQRNKGNFPGRFSGRQFSNSRSEMNVSTLELGDSALYLCASSLQGNTEAFFGQGTRLTVV.

The rearrangement joins TRBV20-1 to TRBJ2-7, with 10 bases lining up with TRBD1. V shed 8 bases, J shed 4 bases, and the junction held 2 bases outside the gene matches. Looked up from germline, CDR1 is DFQATT and CDR2 is SNEGSKA (reference sequence). The CDR3 runs to 11 residues. The CDR3 loop is CSPGQGYEQYF. The DNA of the CDR3 is TGCAGTCCGGGACAGGGGTACGAGCAGTACTTC.

The CDR3 bases are TGTGCCAGCAGCTTAGACTTTTTCACAGATACGCAGTATTTT. Its protein is CASSLDFFTDTQYF. The rearrangement uses TRBV7-6 and TRBJ2-3; D is uncertain. Germline CDR1 SGHVS, CDR2 FNYEAQ. The CDR3 is 14 residues long. Trimming took 1 base from V and 2 from J, leaving 7 bases between them.

The chain combines TRBV19 with TRBJ1-5; maybe TRBD1 (5 bases). The CDR3 runs 14 residues. Looked up from germline, CDR1 is LNHDA and CDR2 is SQIVND (reference sequence). V shed 5 bases and J shed 7 bases, with 15 bases lying between them. The CDR3 DNA follows: TGTGCCAGTAGTCCCACGGGGGATGGGCAGCCCCAGCATTTT. Residues: CASSPTGDGQPQHF.

The rearrangement uses TRBV30 and TRBJ2-1; 9 nucleotides agree with TRBD2. V lost 7 bases and J lost 1; bases outside the gene matches: 5. The germline gives CDR1 GTSNPN, CDR2 SVGIG (reference sequence). This CDR3 contains 14 residues. The CDR3 DNA reads TGTGCCTCCGGTAGCGGGAGTTCCTACAATGAGCAGTTCTTC. As protein: CASGSGSSYNEQFF.

This clone was counted once. V and J are TRBV18 and TRBJ1-1, with 12 bases matching TRBD1. With 5 bases clipped from V and 5 bases from J, the junction kept 3 bases outside the gene matches. Germline-derived CDR1 and CDR2 are KGHSH and LQKENI. This CDR3 spans 14 amino acids. The chain's CDR3 is CASSSGQGATEAFF. The CDR3 coding sequence is TGTGCCAGCTCATCGGGACAGGGGGCGACTGAAGCTTTCTTT.

The genes are TRBV5-5 and TRBJ2-1; TRBD2 matches at 7 bases. The germline CDR1 and CDR2 sequences are SGHKS and YYEKEE (reference sequence). After removal of 2 bases from V and 8 bases from J, the junction contained 16 bases not matched to a gene. CDR3 size: 17 residues. CDR3 sequence: CASSLRGDGGRSDEQFF. CDR3 sequence (DNA): TGTGCCAGCAGCTTAAGAGGGGACGGGGGGAGAAGCGATGAGCAGTTCTTC.

CDR3 protein: CASSSGAGNTIYF. Here the CDR3 DNA reads TGTGCCAGCAGTTCGGGGGCTGGAAACACCATATATTTT. The chain employs TRBV6-5 and TRBJ1-3; D may be TRBD1 (5 bases). Germline values: CDR1 MNHEY, CDR2 SVGAGI. The CDR3 totals 13 residues. V shed 4 bases and J shed 2 bases, with 6 bases lying between them.

The chain employs TRBV6-1 and TRBJ2-7, with 12 bases fitting TRBD2. Trimming at V came to 2 bases and at J to 6 bases, leaving 8 bases not matched to a gene. Germline CDR1 MNHNS, CDR2 SASEGT. This CDR3 comprises 16 residues. The CDR3 here is CASSEMPSGRASEQYF. The CDR3 nucleotides are TGTGCCAGCAGTGAAATGCCTAGCGGGAGGGCCTCCGAGCAGTACTTC.

The gene calls are TRBV10-1 and TRBJ1-5; D is possibly TRBD1 (5 bases). The CDR3 is 16 residues long. CDR1 is WNHNN, CDR2 SYGVQD, per germline (reference sequence). Trimming took 4 bases from V and 1 from J, leaving 14 bases between them. CDR3 loop: CASSGPPSGSNQPQHF. CDR3 bases: TGCGCCAGCAGTGGACCACCGTCAGGGAGCAATCAGCCCCAGCATTTT.

This chain links TRBV5-4 with TRBJ2-2; 10 bases align to TRBD1. The CDR3 extends over 14 amino acids. V dropped 2 bases and J dropped 6; count of bases not matched to a gene: 1. Germline CDR1 is SGHNT and CDR2 is YYREEE (reference sequence). CDR3 in amino acids: CASSLGQGAGELFF. CDR3 coding DNA: TGTGCCAGCAGCTTAGGACAGGGGGCCGGGGAGCTGTTTTTT. Together with reference TRBV5-4 and TRBJ2-2, the CDR3 gives the full variable domain: ETGVTQSPTHLIKTRGQQVTLRCSSQSGHNTVSWYQQALGQGPQFIFQYYREEENGRGNFPPRFSGLQFPNYSSELNVNALELDDSALYLCASSLGQGAGELFFGEGSRLTVL.

This chain joins TRBV25-1 and TRBJ1-4, with 7 bases aligning to TRBD1. The CDR3 contains 15 residues. CDR1 and CDR2 from the germline V gene are MGHDK and SYGVNS. V trimming: 3 bases; J trimming: 2 bases; junction bases outside the gene matches: 3. CDR3 sequence: CASSDPGGTNEKLFF. The CDR3 DNA sequence: TGTGCCAGCAGTGATCCAGGGGGGACTAATGAAAAACTGTTTTTT.

The CDR3 reads CASSQDLLAGGPYEQYF. In nucleotides, the CDR3 is TGCGCCAGCAGCCAAGACCTTCTCGCGGGAGGGCCCTACGAGCAGTACTTC. The chain recombines TRBV4-1 with TRBJ2-7, with 9 nucleotides matching TRBD2. This CDR3 region has 17 residues. V lost 0 bases to trimming and J lost 2 bases; unmatched junction nucleotides: 8. Germline loops: CDR1 MGHRA, CDR2 YSYEKL.

The chain carries TRBV19 and TRBJ1-5; TRBD1 matches 11 bases. Trimming cost V 1 base and J 0 bases; bases outside gene matches: 5. Germline CDR1 reads LNHDA; CDR2 reads SQIVND (reference sequence). The CDR3 has 18 amino acids. CDR3 DNA sequence: TGTGCCAGTAGTATAGTTCGGACAGGGGGCTATAGCAATCAGCCCCAGCATTTT. This sequence encodes CASSIVRTGGYSNQPQHF.

In its sample, this clone was seen once. This chain connects TRBV28 to TRBJ2-7; 8 nucleotides match TRBD2. This CDR3 spans 15 amino acids. In germline, CDR1 is MDHEN, CDR2 SYDVKM. V lost 5 bases and J lost 2; bases outside the gene matches: 8. The CDR3 bases are TGTGCCAGCAGTCCTGATCGGGGGGGAACCTACGAGCAGTACTTC. Translating it yields CASSPDRGGTYEQYF.

DNA for the CDR3: TGCGCCAGCAGCCAAGGAATCCCGGGGGTTCTAAATTACAATGAGCAGTTCTTC. Translation: CASSQGIPGVLNYNEQFF. The rearrangement joins TRBV4-1 to TRBJ2-1; a possible D gene is TRBD2 (6 bases). The CDR3 consists of 18 residues. V lost 1 base, J lost 4 bases, and 20 bases lay in between. Per the germline V gene, CDR1 is MGHRA and CDR2 is YSYEKL.